This T cell receptor (beta chain) was retrieved from a study of cytomegalovirus exposure and HLA in healthy donors. Donors sampled were nominally healthy, though unrecorded immune exposures were likely. This clone showed up just once. The target antigen is unknown. Study conclusions and caveats: There were some V segments, including TRBV6-2 and TRBV6-3, excluded as indistinguishable. TCR association rates varied by HLA locus in a later analysis, with DRB1 highest and HLA-C lowest. It was assumed in the presence/absence analyses that sequencing depth was roughly uniform across donors.

Per the germline V gene, CDR1 is SGDLS and CDR2 is YYNGEE. V lost 0 bases and J 0 bases, leaving 7 bases between the germline ends. The length of the CDR3 is 16 residues. PCR primers comprised 60 Vbeta and 13 Jbeta primers. Using immunoSEQ multiplex PCR, the repertoire was profiled, and TCRdb retains in-frame clones only, with some absent. The data contain about 170,000 clones, under 80% of them singletons. Sequencing input: PBMCs. The chain is built from TRBV9 and TRBJ2-6; D is ambiguous. The receptor was derived from a female donor in good health and CMV-seronegative. The DNA of the CDR3 is TGTGCCAGCAGCGTAGCTTTAAACTCTGGGGCCAACGTCCTGACTTTC. This translates into CASSVALNSGANVLTF.